A single sample gave rise to the 9 T cell receptor beta chains below, sequenced in a study of molecular identifiers for immune sequencing clone quantification (dated by TCRdb to the late 2010s). The method was PCR. The instrument was an Illumina HiSeq 4000. The public sequencing data were trimmed at Q25 with fastp and processed into clonotypes with MiXCR by TCRdb, which kept only in-frame beta chains. CDR3 protein sequences are deduplicated, and each keeps its most common genes and DNA. The sample table shows just over 35,000 distinct CDR3 sequences, and about a fifth are seen once. The top ten constitute approximately 1.2% of the sample. The source material was naive CD8+ T cells from blood, with Jurkat cell RNA spiked in. According to the study, the label for this sample's cell subset or site signals: FACS-sorted CD8+CD4-CCR7+CD45RA+ naive T cells. All receptors derive from a human donor in good health. Some libraries in this study had Jurkat cell RNA spiked in.

As to this clonotype: A much larger clone lies one base from this, so it may be a read error. The CDR3 loop is CASSPSTGTQYF. CDR3 bases: TGTGCCAGCAGTCCCAGCACAGGTACGCAGTATTTT. The chain employs TRBV27 and TRBJ2-3; D possibly corresponds to TRBD1 (5 bases). The CDR3 has 12 amino acids. Germline lookup yields CDR1 MNHEY and CDR2 SMNVEV (reference sequence).

This clonotype was seen repeatedly, ten times or more. J is TRBJ2-1 and V is TRBV2; unclear D gene. V was cut by 4 bases and J by 1 base, with 20 bases left in between. This CDR3 is built from 18 residues. The germline V gene encodes CDR1 SNHLY and CDR2 FYNNEI. CDR3 coding DNA: TGTGCCAGCAGTGGGAGCTCAGGAGCGTACTTATCCTACAATGAGCAGTTCTTC. This translates into CASSGSSGAYLSYNEQFF.

This clonotype was seen repeatedly, ten times or more. The V and J genes are TRBV28 and TRBJ2-3, with D possibly being TRBD2 (6 bases). The V gene's germline CDR1 is MDHEN and CDR2 SYDVKM. The length of the CDR3 is 15 residues. The V and J ends lost 6 bases and 0 bases respectively, with 13 bases between them. CDR3 loop: CASSFGAGSTDTQYF. The CDR3 DNA sequence: TGTGCCAGCAGCTTCGGGGCGGGGAGCACAGATACGCAGTATTTT.

This clonotype was recorded many times. The chain recombines TRBV27 with TRBJ1-4; D possibly corresponds to TRBD1 (5 bases). The ends were cut back, 5 bases at V and 8 bases at J, with 21 bases in the middle. This CDR3 comprises 16 residues. Germline V gives CDR1 MNHEY, CDR2 SMNVEV (reference sequence). CDR3 amino acids: CASSPLPGGVNEKLFF. CDR3 in DNA: TGTGCCAGCAGTCCCCTCCCGGGGGGTGTAAACGAAAAACTGTTTTTT. Together with reference TRBV27 and TRBJ1-4, the CDR3 gives the full variable domain: EAQVTQNPRYLITVTGKKLTVTCSQNMNHEYMSWYRQDPGLGLRQIYYSMNVEVTDKGDVPEGYKVSRKEKRNFPLILESPSPNQTSLYFCASSPLPGGVNEKLFFGSGTQLSVL.

This chain connects TRBV3-1 to TRBJ2-3; D remains ambiguous. Germline V gene sequence: CDR1 LGHDT, CDR2 YNNKEL (reference sequence). This CDR3 spans 19 amino acids. V lost 2 bases, J lost 0 bases, and 21 bases lay in between. This chain's CDR3 is CASSQNGPEYFTSTDTQYF. The CDR3, as DNA: TGTGCCAGCAGCCAAAACGGACCCGAATACTTTACTAGCACAGATACGCAGTATTTT.

This clonotype was seen at least ten times. V gene TRBV2 combines with J gene TRBJ2-7; D is perhaps TRBD1 or TRBD2 (7 bases each). CDR1 is SNHLY, CDR2 FYNNEI, per germline. This CDR3 region has 14 residues. V shed 8 bases and J shed 3 bases, with 17 bases lying between them. The CDR3: CASSGGQLIYEQYF. DNA of the CDR3: TGTGCCAGCTCGGGGGGACAGCTCATCTACGAGCAGTACTTC.

This clonotype came up a few times. This chain uses TRBV6-2 or TRBV6-3 with TRBJ2-1; maybe TRBD2 (6 bases). This CDR3 is built from 12 residues. The germline V gene has CDR1 MNHEY and CDR2 SVGEGT. V dropped 6 bases and J dropped 9 bases, with 12 bases sitting between them. The CDR3 DNA sequence: TGTGCCAGCAGAAACGGGGGTGGTGAGCAGTTCTTC. This sequence encodes CASRNGGGEQFF.

The chain joins TRBV7-2 to TRBJ2-3; 9 bases agree with TRBD2. J gave up 13 bases and V 3 bases, and 11 bases lay outside the gene matches. Germline V gene lookup returns CDR1 SGHTA and CDR2 FQGNSA. This CDR3 is 14 amino acids long. The CDR3 protein is CASSLAGGGDKKYF. CDR3 DNA sequence: TGTGCCAGCAGCTTGGCGGGAGGGGGAGATAAGAAGTATTTT.

This clonotype was detected ten times or more. This chain links TRBV4-3 with TRBJ2-7, with TRBD1 matching over 8 bases. The CDR3 extends over 15 amino acids. J lost 3 bases, V lost 0 bases, and 4 bases had no gene match. CDR1 is LGHNA, CDR2 YSLEER, per germline. In DNA, the CDR3 is TGCGCCAGCAGCCAAGATGCTGGACAGGGCTACGAGCAGTACTTC. This sequence encodes CASSQDAGQGYEQYF.